One sample yielded the 30 T cell receptor beta chains listed below, sequenced in a study of technical replicates of blood from a handful of donors. Profiling relied on immunoSEQ multiplex PCR, and the TCRdb table lists in-frame clones only, not all of them. The repertoire holds about 60,000 clones, with more than 75% as singletons. The source material was PBMCs. The receptor source for this set is a human donor in good health. Some clones in this sample may be carry-over from other donors' samples.

V gene TRBV15 combines with J gene TRBJ2-2, with TRBD1 matching over 7 bases. Looked up from germline, CDR1 is LNHNV and CDR2 is YYDKDF (reference sequence). The V and J ends lost 2 bases and 4 bases, in that order; junction bases with no gene match: 10. The CDR3 extends over 17 amino acids. The CDR3 region is CATSRKGGPGGTGELFF. CDR3 DNA: TGTGCCACCAGCAGAAAAGGGGGCCCCGGTGGCACCGGGGAGCTGTTTTTT.

The chain uses TRBV15 and TRBJ2-1; 15 bases line up with TRBD2. This CDR3 region has 17 residues. Germline-derived CDR1 and CDR2 are LNHNV and YYDKDF (reference sequence). V lost 4 bases, J lost 6 bases, and 7 bases stayed unmatched. The CDR3 DNA reads as TGTGCCACCAGCACCGGACTAGCGGGGGGGCCAGGCAATGAGCAGTTCTTC. Translating gives CATSTGLAGGPGNEQFF.

DNA for the CDR3: TGTGCCAGCAGTGAAATCCCCGGACAAAGAGAGTATTTT. Translated: CASSEIPGQREYF. The chain carries TRBV6-1 and TRBJ2-3, with a weak D call TRBD1 (5 bases). CDR3 length: 13 residues. Trimming took 2 bases from V and 13 from J, leaving 16 bases between them. Germline V gives CDR1 MNHNS, CDR2 SASEGT.

This chain joins TRBV9 and TRBJ1-6, with D unclear. Trimming removed 4 bases from V and 6 bases from J, with 8 bases in between. The length of the CDR3 is 13 residues. Germline assignment: CDR1 SGDLS and CDR2 YYNGEE. The CDR3 region is CASSPGGNSPLHF. DNA for the CDR3: TGTGCCAGCAGCCCCGGTGGTAATTCACCCCTCCACTTT.

The V and J genes are TRBV11-1 and TRBJ2-7; D is unclear. V was trimmed by 7 bases and J by 4 bases, leaving 11 bases between them. The CDR3 is 12 residues long. Germline loops: CDR1 SGHAT, CDR2 FQDESV (reference sequence). CDR3: CASTPSGYEQYF. The CDR3 nucleotides are TGTGCCAGCACCCCCTCAGGATACGAGCAGTACTTC. The whole variable domain, filled in from reference TRBV11-1 and TRBJ2-7, reads EAEVAQSPRYKITEKSQAVAFWCDPISGHATLYWYRQILGQGPELLVQFQDESVVDDSQLPKDRFSAERLKGVDSTLKIQPAELGDSAMYLCASTPSGYEQYFGPGTRLTVT.

The chain couples TRBV30 to TRBJ1-2, with D unclear. The CDR3 length is 13 residues. Germline-derived CDR1 and CDR2 are GTSNPN and SVGIG (reference sequence). V was clipped by 2 bases and J by 4 bases, with 11 bases between them. The CDR3 loop is CAWSRQEAYGYTF. In nucleotides, the CDR3 is TGTGCCTGGAGTCGCCAGGAGGCCTATGGCTACACCTTC.

The chain recombines TRBV5-1 with TRBJ2-2, with TRBD2 matching over 10 bases. Germline V CDR1 and CDR2: SGHRS, YFSETQ. This CDR3 has 18 amino acids. Losses at the gene ends were 4 bases for V and 6 bases for J; bases not matched to a gene: 15. CDR3 sequence (DNA): TGCGCCAGCAGCACCCGGGGTAGCGGGGGGCAGAGGCCCGGGGAGCTGTTTTTT. The encoded protein is CASSTRGSGGQRPGELFF.

This clone has only a few counts. One end of the junction is discordant with germline, which a read error may explain. This chain uses TRBV14 with TRBJ1-1, with D unresolved. There are 13 residues in the CDR3. The germline V gene encodes CDR1 SGHDN and CDR2 FVKESK. The CDR3 spells CASSRGGYTETFF. The CDR3 region has the DNA TGTGCCAGCAGCCGGGGAGGATACACTGAAACTTTCTTT. Complete variable domain (other parts from reference TRBV14 and TRBJ1-1): EAGVTQFPSHSVIEKGQTVTLRCDPISGHDNLYWYRRVMGKEIKFLLHFVKESKQDESGMPNNRFLAERTGGTYSTLKVQPAELEDSGVYFCASSRGGYTETFFGQGTRLTVV.

J is TRBJ2-1 and V is TRBV4-3, with a possible D match to TRBD2 (6 bases). Germline V CDR1 and CDR2: LGHNA, YSLEER. The V end lost 1 base, the J end lost 3 bases, and 13 bases lay between the germline ends. This CDR3 region has 16 residues. The CDR3, as DNA: TGCGCCAGCAGCCAAGGACGGGCGGGACTCTACAATGAGCAGTTCTTC. It specifies CASSQGRAGLYNEQFF.

As regards this clone: The same CDR3 also results from other DNA sequences found in this sample. The rearrangement uses TRBV5-1 and TRBJ1-6; TRBD1 is a possible D gene (6 bases). CDR1 and CDR2 (germline): SGHRS, YFSETQ. This CDR3 region has 14 residues. V was trimmed by 2 bases and J by 6 bases, leaving 9 bases between them. The CDR3 region is CASSLQGVNSPLHF. For the CDR3, the DNA is TGCGCCAGCAGCTTACAGGGAGTTAATTCACCCCTCCACTTT.

This chain uses TRBV7-9 with TRBJ2-3; TRBD2 matches 9 bases. Germline V gene sequence: CDR1 SEHNR, CDR2 FQNEAQ (reference sequence). V was clipped by 3 bases and J by 6 bases; unmatched bases: 4. The CDR3 length is 14 residues. The CDR3 sequence is CASSFGAGGDTQYF. The CDR3 DNA is TGTGCCAGCAGCTTCGGGGCGGGGGGGGATACGCAGTATTTT. The whole variable domain, filled in from reference TRBV7-9 and TRBJ2-3, reads DTGVSQNPRHKITKRGQNVTFRCDPISEHNRLYWYRQTLGQGPEFLTYFQNEAQLEKSRLLSDRFSAERPKGSFSTLEIQRTEQGDSAMYLCASSFGAGGDTQYFGPGTRLTVL.

The chain carries TRBV5-6 and TRBJ2-1; 9 bases agree with TRBD1. The CDR3 loop spans 15 amino acids. Germline loops: CDR1 SGHDT, CDR2 YYEEEE. V trimming: 5 bases; J trimming: 4 bases; junction bases outside the gene matches: 7. CDR3 amino acids: CASRPGQGNYNEQFF. CDR3 nucleotide sequence: TGTGCCAGCAGACCGGGACAGGGTAATTACAATGAGCAGTTCTTC.

The chain links TRBV11-2 to TRBJ1-1; D is possibly TRBD1 (5 bases). The V gene's germline CDR1 is SGHAT and CDR2 FQNNGV. There are 13 residues in the CDR3. V lost 0 bases to trimming and J lost 6 bases, with 8 bases between them. The CDR3 DNA reads TGTGCCAGCAGCTTAGACAGGGCTCCTGAAGCTTTCTTT. It translates to CASSLDRAPEAFF.

V is TRBV7-8 and J is TRBJ1-2; D not resolved. V was shortened by 1 base and J by 5 bases, with 11 bases between the two germline ends. CDR1 and CDR2 (germline): SGHVS, FQNEAQ. This CDR3 is 14 amino acids long. CDR3 coding DNA: TGTGCCAGCAGCTTAGGTTCCTCGTATTATGGCTACACCTTC. Residues: CASSLGSSYYGYTF.

CDR3 loop: CASSLTGSNQPQHF. In DNA, the CDR3 is TGTGCCAGCAGTTTAACAGGTAGCAATCAGCCCCAGCATTTT. The gene calls are TRBV27 and TRBJ1-5; maybe TRBD1 (5 bases). The V and J ends lost 2 bases and 0 bases respectively, with 5 bases between them. CDR1 and CDR2 (germline): MNHEY, SMNVEV (reference sequence). The CDR3 loop spans 14 amino acids.

J is TRBJ1-4 and V is TRBV30; D is undetermined. This CDR3 region has 16 residues. Germline CDR1 GTSNPN, CDR2 SVGIG (reference sequence). V was cut by 2 bases and J by 3 bases, with 16 bases left in between. CDR3: CAWSPTAGRANEKLFF. In DNA, the CDR3 is TGTGCCTGGAGTCCAACGGCCGGGAGGGCTAATGAAAAACTGTTTTTT.

V gene TRBV21-1 combines with J gene TRBJ1-6; the tabulated D call, TRBD1, remains unverified against the DNA. TRBV21-1 is reported as a pseudogene. This CDR3 has 14 amino acids. The CDR3 DNA reads as TGTGCCAGCAGCAAAGCAGGGGGCGATTCACCCCTCCACTTT. Its translation: CASSKAGGDSPLHF.

The V call is TRBV7-9, the J call TRBJ2-4; possibly TRBD2 for D (5 bases). The V gene lost 4 bases and the J gene lost 0 bases, with 13 bases spanning the gap. CDR1 and CDR2 (germline): SEHNR, FQNEAQ (reference sequence). The CDR3 is 16 amino acids. The chain's CDR3 is CASSSDGNLAKNIQYF. As DNA, the CDR3 is TGTGCCAGCAGCTCAGACGGGAATTTAGCCAAAAACATTCAGTACTTC.

The CDR3 region has the DNA TGTGCCAGCAGTACAGGGAACACCGGGGAGCTGTTTTTT. This translates into CASSTGNTGELFF. This rearrangement joins TRBV2 to TRBJ2-2, with D tentatively TRBD1 (5 bases). The ends were cut back, 5 bases at V and 1 base at J, with 5 bases in the middle. Germline lookup yields CDR1 SNHLY and CDR2 FYNNEI. The CDR3 length is 13 residues.

The V call is TRBV19, the J call TRBJ2-5; 7 bases map to TRBD2. V was pared by 3 bases and J by 2 bases, with 9 bases of the junction left unmatched. This CDR3 comprises 16 residues. Germline V gene data show CDR1 as LNHDA and CDR2 as SQIVND (reference sequence). The CDR3 here is CASSIGLAALQETQYF. The CDR3 nucleotides are TGTGCCAGTAGTATCGGGCTAGCGGCCCTTCAAGAGACCCAGTACTTC.

This clone was seen just once. The chain has TRBV5-4 and TRBJ2-7; D is perhaps TRBD2 (5 bases). Germline V gene data show CDR1 as SGHNT and CDR2 as YYREEE (reference sequence). The CDR3 is 14 amino acids. Trimming left V 0 bases short and J 6 bases short, with 13 bases between. CDR3 DNA sequence: TGTGCCAGCAGCTTGGCCCGGGGTGCGGGCGAGCAGTACTTC. It translates to CASSLARGAGEQYF.

J is TRBJ2-7 and V is TRBV9; 7 bases match TRBD2. Germline CDR1 SGDLS, CDR2 YYNGEE. V gave up 0 bases and J gave up 5 bases; unmatched junction bases: 2. This CDR3 spans 13 amino acids. The CDR3 region is CASSVAGRHEQYF. CDR3 in DNA: TGTGCCAGCAGCGTAGCCGGGAGGCACGAGCAGTACTTC.

The chain joins TRBV6-4 to TRBJ2-1, with TRBD2 matching over 9 bases. Germline V gene sequence: CDR1 MRHNA, CDR2 SNTAGT. Trimming cost V 2 bases and J 5 bases; bases outside gene matches: 7. This CDR3 region has 16 residues. CDR3 DNA: TGTGCCAGCAGTGACAAAGCGGGAGGAGGGGACAATGAGCAGTTCTTC. It specifies CASSDKAGGGDNEQFF.

The V call is TRBV7-9, the J call TRBJ2-2, with 8 bases identical to TRBD2. The length of the CDR3 is 16 residues. In germline, CDR1 is SEHNR, CDR2 FQNEAQ (reference sequence). V was clipped by 5 bases and J by 2 bases; unmatched bases: 7. The CDR3 sequence: CASSEPGLVNTGELFF. The CDR3 DNA reads TGTGCCAGCAGCGAACCGGGACTAGTTAACACCGGGGAGCTGTTTTTT.

The chain carries TRBV6-5 and TRBJ2-7; 7 bases are a match to TRBD1. CDR1 is MNHEY and CDR2 is SVGAGI in the germline V gene. The CDR3 covers 15 residues. Trimming removed 0 bases from V and 2 bases from J; junction bases left unmatched: 4. CDR3 region: CASSYSGQKTYEQYF. CDR3 coding DNA: TGTGCCAGCAGTTACTCGGGACAGAAAACCTACGAGCAGTACTTC.

The chain joins TRBV4-3 to TRBJ2-1; TRBD2 aligns across 14 bases. Trimming at V came to 4 bases and at J to 2 bases, leaving 16 bases not matched to a gene. The CDR3 runs to 21 residues. CDR1 is LGHNA and CDR2 is YSLEER in the germline V gene. This CDR3 is CASSRGPTSGGAGRPYNEQFF. CDR3 sequence (DNA): TGCGCCAGCAGCCGAGGGCCGACTAGCGGGGGGGCCGGTCGCCCCTACAATGAGCAGTTCTTC.

This rearrangement joins TRBV11-2 to TRBJ1-3, with D hard to call. Per the germline V gene, CDR1 is SGHAT and CDR2 is FQNNGV. This CDR3 is 15 amino acids long. Trimming took 5 bases from V and 3 from J, leaving 14 bases between them. This CDR3 is CASSDMRGGGNTIYF. As DNA, the CDR3 is TGTGCCAGCAGCGACATGCGGGGAGGTGGAAACACCATATATTTT.

The CDR3 DNA sequence: TGTGCCATCAGTGCAACTGCCATGAACACTGAAGCTTTCTTT. Its protein product is CAISATAMNTEAFF. This chain links TRBV10-3 with TRBJ1-1; D gene ambiguous. CDR1 is ENHRY, CDR2 SYGVKD, per germline. V was pared by 4 bases and J by 0 bases, with 9 bases between. CDR3 length: 14 residues.

The rearrangement joins TRBV5-6 to TRBJ1-2; 8 bases agree with TRBD1. This CDR3 contains 14 residues. With V trimmed by 4 bases and J by 2 bases, 4 bases remained unmatched. Germline-derived CDR1 and CDR2 are SGHDT and YYEEEE. The CDR3 DNA follows: TGTGCCAGCAGCCCTGACAGGGGAAACTATGGCTACACCTTC. Its translation: CASSPDRGNYGYTF.

The chain uses TRBV7-9 and TRBJ1-2, with D perhaps matching TRBD1 (5 bases). CDR1 SEHNR and CDR2 FQNEAQ come from the germline V gene (reference sequence). V was clipped by 5 bases and J by 4 bases, with 14 bases between them. CDR3 length equals 14 residues. The CDR3 sequence is CASSQFTGGYGYTF. The CDR3 bases are TGTGCCAGCAGCCAATTCACGGGGGGCTATGGCTACACCTTC. Full variable domain (missing parts from reference TRBV7-9 and TRBJ1-2): DTGVSQNPRHKITKRGQNVTFRCDPISEHNRLYWYRQTLGQGPEFLTYFQNEAQLEKSRLLSDRFSAERPKGSFSTLEIQRTEQGDSAMYLCASSQFTGGYGYTFGSGTRLTVV.